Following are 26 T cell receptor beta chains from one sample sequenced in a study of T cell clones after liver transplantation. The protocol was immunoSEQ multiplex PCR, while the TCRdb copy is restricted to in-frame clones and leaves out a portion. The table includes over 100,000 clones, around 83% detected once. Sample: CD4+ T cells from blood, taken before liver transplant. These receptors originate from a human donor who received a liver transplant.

The CDR3 sequence is CASSPNSSGAYEQYF. The CDR3 DNA reads as TGTGCCAGCAGTCCAAATTCTAGCGGGGCTTACGAGCAGTACTTC. This chain joins TRBV2 and TRBJ2-7, with 9 bases aligning to TRBD2. With V trimmed by 5 bases and J by 4 bases, 9 bases remained unmatched. The length of the CDR3 is 15 residues. Germline V gene sequence: CDR1 SNHLY, CDR2 FYNNEI.

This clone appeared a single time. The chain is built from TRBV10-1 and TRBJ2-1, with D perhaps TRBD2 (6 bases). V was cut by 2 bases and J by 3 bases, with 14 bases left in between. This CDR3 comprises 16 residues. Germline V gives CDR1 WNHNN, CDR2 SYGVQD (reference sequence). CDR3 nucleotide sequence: TGCGCCAGCAGTGAGGACGGTGGGACTCGCTACAATGAGCAGTTCTTC. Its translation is CASSEDGGTRYNEQFF.

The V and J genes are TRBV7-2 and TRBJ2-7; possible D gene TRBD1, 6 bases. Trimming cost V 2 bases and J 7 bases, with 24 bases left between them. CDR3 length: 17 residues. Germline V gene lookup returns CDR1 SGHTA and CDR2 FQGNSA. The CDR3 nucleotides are TGTGCCAGCAGCTTAAGCGGTGGGGCAGGGGCCAACCAAGAGCAGTACTTC. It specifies CASSLSGGAGANQEQYF.

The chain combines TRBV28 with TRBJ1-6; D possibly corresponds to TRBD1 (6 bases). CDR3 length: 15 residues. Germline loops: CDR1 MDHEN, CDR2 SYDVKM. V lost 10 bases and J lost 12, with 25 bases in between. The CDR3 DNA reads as TGTGCCACCCGTCCCCCGGGGGGCGAAGTAGGACCCCTCCACTTT. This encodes CATRPPGGEVGPLHF.

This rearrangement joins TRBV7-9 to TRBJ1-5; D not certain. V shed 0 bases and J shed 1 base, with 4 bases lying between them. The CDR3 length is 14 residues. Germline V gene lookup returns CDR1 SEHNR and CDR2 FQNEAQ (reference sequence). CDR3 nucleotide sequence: TGTGCCAGCAGCTTAGCCGGGAGCAATCAGCCCCAGCATTTT. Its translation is CASSLAGSNQPQHF. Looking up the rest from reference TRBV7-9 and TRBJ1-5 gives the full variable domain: DTGVSQNPRHKITKRGQNVTFRCDPISEHNRLYWYRQTLGQGPEFLTYFQNEAQLEKSRLLSDRFSAERPKGSFSTLEIQRTEQGDSAMYLCASSLAGSNQPQHFGDGTRLSIL.

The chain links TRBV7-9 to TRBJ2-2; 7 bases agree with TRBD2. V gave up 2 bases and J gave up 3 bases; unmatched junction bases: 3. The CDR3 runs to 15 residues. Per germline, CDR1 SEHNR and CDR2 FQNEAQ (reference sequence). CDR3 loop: CASSLSSGYTGELFF. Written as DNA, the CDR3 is TGTGCCAGCAGCTTATCTAGCGGATACACCGGGGAGCTGTTTTTT.

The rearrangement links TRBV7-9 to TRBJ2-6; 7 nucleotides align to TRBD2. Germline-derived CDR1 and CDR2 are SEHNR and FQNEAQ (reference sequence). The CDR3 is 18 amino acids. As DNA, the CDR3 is TGTGCGGGGGGGGTATCGAGGAGGGCTCCCTCTGGGGCCAACGTCCTGACTTTC. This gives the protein CAGGVSRRAPSGANVLTF.

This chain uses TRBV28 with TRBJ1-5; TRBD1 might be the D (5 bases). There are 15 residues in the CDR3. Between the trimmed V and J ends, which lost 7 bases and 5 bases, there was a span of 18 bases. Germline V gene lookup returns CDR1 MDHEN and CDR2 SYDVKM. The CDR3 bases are TGTGCCAGCATAAACTTAGACAGCTCCTATCAGCCCCAGCATTTT. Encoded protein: CASINLDSSYQPQHF. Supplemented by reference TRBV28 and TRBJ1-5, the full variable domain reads DVKVTQSSRYLVKRTGEKVFLECVQDMDHENMFWYRQDPGLGLRLIYFSYDVKMKEKGDIPEGYSVSREKKERFSLILESASTNQTSMYLCASINLDSSYQPQHFGDGTRLSIL.

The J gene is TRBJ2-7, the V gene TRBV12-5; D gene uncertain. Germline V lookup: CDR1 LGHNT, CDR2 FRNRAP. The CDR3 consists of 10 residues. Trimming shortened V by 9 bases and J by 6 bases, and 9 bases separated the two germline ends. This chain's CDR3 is CARLPPEQYF. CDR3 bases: TGTGCTAGACTTCCCCCCGAGCAGTACTTC.

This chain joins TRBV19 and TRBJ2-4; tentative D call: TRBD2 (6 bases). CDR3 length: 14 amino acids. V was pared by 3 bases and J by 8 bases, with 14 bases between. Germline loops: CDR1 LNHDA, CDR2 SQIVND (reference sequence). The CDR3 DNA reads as TGTGCCAGTAGTATCTTCGGGAGCGGAGACATTCAGTACTTC. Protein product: CASSIFGSGDIQYF. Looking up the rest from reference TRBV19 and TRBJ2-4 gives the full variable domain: DGGITQSPKYLFRKEGQNVTLSCEQNLNHDAMYWYRQDPGQGLRLIYYSQIVNDFQKGDIAEGYSVSREKKESFPLTVTSAQKNPTAFYLCASSIFGSGDIQYFGAGTRLSVL.

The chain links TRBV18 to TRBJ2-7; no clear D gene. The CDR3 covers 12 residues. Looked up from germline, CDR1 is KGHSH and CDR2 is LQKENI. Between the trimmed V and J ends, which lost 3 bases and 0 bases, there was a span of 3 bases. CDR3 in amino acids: CASSPDSYEQYF. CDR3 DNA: TGTGCCAGCTCACCGGACTCCTACGAGCAGTACTTC.

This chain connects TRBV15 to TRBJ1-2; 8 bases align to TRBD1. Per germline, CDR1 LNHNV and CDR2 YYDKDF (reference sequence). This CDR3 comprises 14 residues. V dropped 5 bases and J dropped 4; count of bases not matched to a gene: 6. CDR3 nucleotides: TGTGCCACCAGCCGCCTTACAGGGGGCTATGGCTACACCTTC. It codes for CATSRLTGGYGYTF.

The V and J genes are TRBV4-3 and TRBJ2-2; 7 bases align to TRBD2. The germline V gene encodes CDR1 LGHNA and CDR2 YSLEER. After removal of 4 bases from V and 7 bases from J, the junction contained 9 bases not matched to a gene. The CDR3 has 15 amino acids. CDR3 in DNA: TGCGCCAGCAGCCCCGTGGGCGGGGGAGGCGGGGAGCTGTTTTTT. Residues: CASSPVGGGGGELFF.

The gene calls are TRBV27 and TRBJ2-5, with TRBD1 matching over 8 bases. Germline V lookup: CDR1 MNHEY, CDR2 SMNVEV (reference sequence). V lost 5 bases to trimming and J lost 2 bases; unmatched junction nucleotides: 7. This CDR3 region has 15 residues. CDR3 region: CASSPRTGRQETQYF. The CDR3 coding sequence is TGTGCCAGCAGTCCCAGGACAGGGAGACAAGAGACCCAGTACTTC.

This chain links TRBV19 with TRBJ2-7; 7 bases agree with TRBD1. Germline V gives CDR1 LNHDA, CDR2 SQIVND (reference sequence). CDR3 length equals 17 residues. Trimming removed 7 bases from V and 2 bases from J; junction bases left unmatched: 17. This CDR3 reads CASKDRLTLIHPYEQYF. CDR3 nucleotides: TGTGCCAGTAAGGACAGGCTAACTTTAATCCATCCCTACGAGCAGTACTTC.

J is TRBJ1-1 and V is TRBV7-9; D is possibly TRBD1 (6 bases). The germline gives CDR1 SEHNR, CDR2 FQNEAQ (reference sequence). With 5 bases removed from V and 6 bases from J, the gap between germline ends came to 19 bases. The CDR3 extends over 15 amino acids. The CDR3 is CASSPPGVDRPEAFF. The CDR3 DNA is TGTGCCAGCAGCCCCCCTGGGGTGGACAGACCTGAAGCTTTCTTT. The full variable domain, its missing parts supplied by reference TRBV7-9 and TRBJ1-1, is DTGVSQNPRHKITKRGQNVTFRCDPISEHNRLYWYRQTLGQGPEFLTYFQNEAQLEKSRLLSDRFSAERPKGSFSTLEIQRTEQGDSAMYLCASSPPGVDRPEAFFGQGTRLTVV.

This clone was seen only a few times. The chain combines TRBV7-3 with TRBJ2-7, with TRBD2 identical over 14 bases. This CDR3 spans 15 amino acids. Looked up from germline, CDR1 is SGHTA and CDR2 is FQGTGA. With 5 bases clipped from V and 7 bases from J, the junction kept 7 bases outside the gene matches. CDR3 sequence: CASSPSGTSGSEQYF. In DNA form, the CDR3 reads TGTGCCAGCAGCCCATCCGGGACTAGCGGGAGTGAGCAGTACTTC.

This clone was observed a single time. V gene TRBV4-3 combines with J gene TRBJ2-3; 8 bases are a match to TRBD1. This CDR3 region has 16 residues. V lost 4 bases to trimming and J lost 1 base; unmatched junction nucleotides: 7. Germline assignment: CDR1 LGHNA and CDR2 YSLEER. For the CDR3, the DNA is TGCGCCAGCAGCCTAAACAGGGGGACGGGCACAGATACGCAGTATTTT. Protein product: CASSLNRGTGTDTQYF.

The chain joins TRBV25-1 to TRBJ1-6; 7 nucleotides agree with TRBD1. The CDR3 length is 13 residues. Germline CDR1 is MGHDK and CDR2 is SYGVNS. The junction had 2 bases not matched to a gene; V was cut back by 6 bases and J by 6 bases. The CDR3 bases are TGTGCCAGCAGGGGACAGCTTAATTCACCCCTCCACTTT. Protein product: CASRGQLNSPLHF.

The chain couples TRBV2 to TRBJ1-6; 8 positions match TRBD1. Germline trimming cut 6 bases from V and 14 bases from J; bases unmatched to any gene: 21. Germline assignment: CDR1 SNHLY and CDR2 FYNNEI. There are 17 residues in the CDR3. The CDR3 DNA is TGTGCCAGCAGCGCCCGGGCAGGGGGCTCCACAAGATCATCCCTCCACTTT. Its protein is CASSARAGGSTRSSLHF.

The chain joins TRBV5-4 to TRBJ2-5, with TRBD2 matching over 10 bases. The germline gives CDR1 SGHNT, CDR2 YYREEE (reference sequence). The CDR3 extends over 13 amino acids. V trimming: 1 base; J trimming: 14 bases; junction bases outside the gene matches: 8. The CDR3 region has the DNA TGTGCCAGCAGCTTGTATAGCGGGGGGAGTCATTACTTC. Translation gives CASSLYSGGSHYF.

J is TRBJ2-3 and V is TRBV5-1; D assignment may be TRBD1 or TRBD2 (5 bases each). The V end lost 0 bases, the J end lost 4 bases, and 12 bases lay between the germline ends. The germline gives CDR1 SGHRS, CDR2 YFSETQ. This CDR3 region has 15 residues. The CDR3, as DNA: TGCGCCAGCAGCTTGGCCGGGGCAGAGGCAGATACGCAGTATTTT. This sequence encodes CASSLAGAEADTQYF.

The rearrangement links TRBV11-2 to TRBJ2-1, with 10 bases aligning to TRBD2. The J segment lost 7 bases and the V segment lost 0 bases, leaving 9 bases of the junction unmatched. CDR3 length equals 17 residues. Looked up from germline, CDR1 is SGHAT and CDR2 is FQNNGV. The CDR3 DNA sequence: TGTGCCAGCAGCTTAGATCTGCTAGCGGGAGTTTTTAATGAGCAGTTCTTC. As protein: CASSLDLLAGVFNEQFF.

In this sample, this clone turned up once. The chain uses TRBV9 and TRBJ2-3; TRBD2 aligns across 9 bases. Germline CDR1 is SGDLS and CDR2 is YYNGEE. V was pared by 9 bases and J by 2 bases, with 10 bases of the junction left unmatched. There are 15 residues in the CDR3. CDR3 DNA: TGTGCCACCTCCCAGCGGGGGGCCTACACAGATACGCAGTATTTT. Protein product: CATSQRGAYTDTQYF.

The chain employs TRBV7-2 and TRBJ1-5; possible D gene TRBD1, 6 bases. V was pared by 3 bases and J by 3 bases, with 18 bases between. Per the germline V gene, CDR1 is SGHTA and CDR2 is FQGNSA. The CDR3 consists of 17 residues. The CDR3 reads CASSFEAPGAHNQPQHF. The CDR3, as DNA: TGTGCCAGCAGCTTCGAGGCCCCAGGGGCTCACAATCAGCCCCAGCATTTT.

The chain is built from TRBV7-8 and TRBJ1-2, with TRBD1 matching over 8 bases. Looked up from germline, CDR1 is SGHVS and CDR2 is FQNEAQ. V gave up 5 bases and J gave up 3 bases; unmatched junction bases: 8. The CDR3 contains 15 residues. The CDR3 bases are TGTGCCAGCAGCCAAGTACAGGGGGGACACTATGGCTACACCTTC. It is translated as CASSQVQGGHYGYTF.